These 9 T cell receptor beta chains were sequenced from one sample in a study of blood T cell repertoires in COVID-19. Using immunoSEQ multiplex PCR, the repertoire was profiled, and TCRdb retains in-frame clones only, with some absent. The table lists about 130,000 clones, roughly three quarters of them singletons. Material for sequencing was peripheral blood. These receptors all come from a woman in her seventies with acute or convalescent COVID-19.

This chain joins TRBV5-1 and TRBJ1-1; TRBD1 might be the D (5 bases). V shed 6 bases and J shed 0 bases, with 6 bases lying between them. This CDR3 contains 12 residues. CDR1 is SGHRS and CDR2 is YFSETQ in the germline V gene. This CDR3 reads CASTGVNTEAFF. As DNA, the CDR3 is TGCGCCAGCACGGGGGTGAACACTGAAGCTTTCTTT.

The chain's CDR3 is CASSPRASGNEQFF. As DNA, the CDR3 is TGTGCCAGCAGCCCTAGGGCTAGCGGCAATGAGCAGTTCTTC. The chain couples TRBV3-1 (or the pseudogene TRBV3-2) to TRBJ2-1, with TRBD2 matching over 7 bases. The CDR3 extends over 14 amino acids. Germline CDR1 and CDR2: LGHDT and YNNKEL (reference sequence). V shed 4 bases and J 6 bases; nucleotides not matched to a gene: 6.

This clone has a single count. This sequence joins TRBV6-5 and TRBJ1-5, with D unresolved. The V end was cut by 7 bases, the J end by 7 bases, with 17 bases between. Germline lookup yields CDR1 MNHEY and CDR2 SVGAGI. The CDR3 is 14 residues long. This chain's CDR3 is CASTLGPRMQPQHF. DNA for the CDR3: TGTGCCAGCACCTTAGGCCCTAGGATGCAGCCCCAGCATTTT.

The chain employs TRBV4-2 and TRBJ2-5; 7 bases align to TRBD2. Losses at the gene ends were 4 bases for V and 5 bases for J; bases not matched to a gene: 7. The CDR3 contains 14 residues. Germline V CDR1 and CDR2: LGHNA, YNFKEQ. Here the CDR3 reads CASSLPGGVETQYF. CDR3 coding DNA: TGTGCCAGCAGCCTCCCGGGAGGTGTTGAGACCCAGTACTTC.

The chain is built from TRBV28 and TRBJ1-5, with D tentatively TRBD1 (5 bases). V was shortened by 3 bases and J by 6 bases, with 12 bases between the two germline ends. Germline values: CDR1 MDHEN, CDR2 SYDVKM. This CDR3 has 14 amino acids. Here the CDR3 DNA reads TGTGCCAGCAGTTTTGCGGGGGGAGGTCAGCCCCAGCATTTT. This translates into CASSFAGGGQPQHF.

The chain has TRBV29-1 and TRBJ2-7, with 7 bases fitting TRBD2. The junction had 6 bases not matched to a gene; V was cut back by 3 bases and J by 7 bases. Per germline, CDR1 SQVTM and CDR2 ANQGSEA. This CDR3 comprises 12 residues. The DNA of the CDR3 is TGCAGCGTTGAGGGAGGGCCGCAAGAGCAGTACTTC. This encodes CSVEGGPQEQYF.

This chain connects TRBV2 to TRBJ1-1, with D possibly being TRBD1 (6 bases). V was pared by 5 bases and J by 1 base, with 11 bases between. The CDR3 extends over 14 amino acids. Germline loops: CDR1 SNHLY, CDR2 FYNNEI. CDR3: CASSTDRWNTEAFF. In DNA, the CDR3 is TGTGCCAGCAGTACAGACAGGTGGAACACTGAAGCTTTCTTT. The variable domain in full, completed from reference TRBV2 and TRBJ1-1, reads EPEVTQTPSHQVTQMGQEVILRCVPISNHLYFYWYRQILGQKVEFLVSFYNNEISEKSEIFDDQFSVERPDGSNFTLKIRSTKLEDSAMYFCASSTDRWNTEAFFGQGTRLTVV.

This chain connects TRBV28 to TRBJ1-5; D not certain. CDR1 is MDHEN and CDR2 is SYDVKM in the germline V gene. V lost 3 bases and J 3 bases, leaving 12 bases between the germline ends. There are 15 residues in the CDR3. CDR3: CASSFGDGFNQPQHF. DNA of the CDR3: TGTGCCAGCAGTTTTGGAGATGGATTCAATCAGCCCCAGCATTTT.

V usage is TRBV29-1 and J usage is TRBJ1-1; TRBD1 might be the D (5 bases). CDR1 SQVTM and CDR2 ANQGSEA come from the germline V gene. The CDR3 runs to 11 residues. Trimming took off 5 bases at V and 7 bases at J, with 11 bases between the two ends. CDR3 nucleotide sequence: TGCAGCGTTAGACAGCGGGGTGAAGCTTTCTTT. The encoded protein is CSVRQRGEAFF.